This T cell receptor beta chain was recovered during a study of T cell repertoires in cytomegalovirus infection. For the study at large: Used in the study were CMV epitopes, some recently identified and HLA-C-restricted, others well-studied and HLA-B-restricted. A matching HLA type, together with CMV infection, was signaled by public TCR beta signatures.

This clonotype is a singleton in its sample. Its antigen remains unidentified. Trimming took 5 bases from V and 7 from J; bases not matched to a gene: 8. This CDR3 is built from 15 residues. Germline V gives CDR1 MNHEY, CDR2 SMNVEV (reference sequence). TCRdb reprocessed the reads via MiXCR and lists one record per CDR3 protein. The table lists roughly 150,000 distinct CDR3 sequences, approximately 30% of them singletons. Study-wide results and limits: Ex vivo responses were dominated by HLA-C-restricted CMV-specific TCR beta clonotypes.

The receptor comes from a human donor in good health (CMV status not recorded). Some clones in this sample may be carry-over from other donors' samples. The sample consisted of CD8+ T cells from cultured PBMCs, taken from culture after CMV antigen stimulation. The V and J genes are TRBV27 and TRBJ2-1; 10 bases are shared with TRBD2. The CDR3 DNA reads as TGTGCCAGCAGTGAGCCGGGACTAGCGCAAAATGAGCAGTTCTTC. Protein sequence: CASSEPGLAQNEQFF.